One sample yielded the 30 T cell receptor beta chains listed below, sequenced in a study of graft-versus-host responses after intestinal transplantation. No antigen has been identified for these receptors. Libraries were prepared by immunoSEQ multiplex PCR; TCRdb keeps only in-frame clonotypes and omits some of them. Of 60,000 to 75,000 clones detected, more than 70% appear once; the ten largest clones hold just under 2.5%. Sequencing used unstimulated CD8+ T cells sorted from spleen or lymph node cells, obtained before intestinal transplant. These receptors were collected from a human donor who received an intestinal transplant.

The J gene is TRBJ1-4, the V gene TRBV6-1, with a weak D call TRBD1 (5 bases). The CDR3 is made up of 12 amino acids. Per germline, CDR1 MNHNS and CDR2 SASEGT. V was trimmed by 6 bases and J by 10 bases, leaving 12 bases between them. CDR3 loop: CASSPLGGKLFF. The DNA of the CDR3 is TGTGCCAGCAGCCCCCTCGGGGGAAAACTGTTTTTT.

The chain recombines TRBV4-1 with TRBJ1-5; 7 bases align to TRBD1. Losses at the gene ends were 4 bases for V and 2 bases for J; bases not matched to a gene: 8. Per the germline V gene, CDR1 is MGHRA and CDR2 is YSYEKL. The CDR3 sequence is 16 residues long. CDR3 DNA sequence: TGCGCCAGCAGCCCCGTGACAGGGTGGCGCAATCAGCCCCAGCATTTT. Its protein is CASSPVTGWRNQPQHF.

The J gene is TRBJ2-7, the V gene TRBV19; the D gene is possibly TRBD2 (5 bases). The CDR3 spans 13 residues. The V end was cut by 5 bases, the J end by 6 bases, with 14 bases between. Germline CDR1 and CDR2: LNHDA and SQIVND (reference sequence). CDR3 residues: CASSPYRDLEQYF. The CDR3, as DNA: TGTGCCAGTAGTCCCTACCGGGATCTCGAGCAGTACTTC.

The gene calls are TRBV27 and TRBJ1-1; no firm D call. Between the trimmed V and J ends, which lost 0 bases and 3 bases, there was a span of 8 bases. This CDR3 has 14 amino acids. Looked up from germline, CDR1 is MNHEY and CDR2 is SMNVEV (reference sequence). DNA for the CDR3: TGTGCCAGCAGTTTATCCGGGGAGTACACTGAAGCTTTCTTT. Translation: CASSLSGEYTEAFF.

CDR3 in amino acids: CASSSQGKTELFF. CDR3 coding DNA: TGTGCCAGCAGCTCACAGGGGAAGACGGAGCTGTTTTTT. The chain couples TRBV5-6 to TRBJ2-2; TRBD1 aligns across 7 bases. Trimming removed 3 bases from V and 10 bases from J; junction bases left unmatched: 6. Germline loops: CDR1 SGHDT, CDR2 YYEEEE. The CDR3 length is 13 residues.

V is TRBV7-6 and J is TRBJ2-7; D not certain. The CDR3 loop spans 13 amino acids. Between the trimmed V and J ends, which lost 2 bases and 2 bases, there was a span of 7 bases. The germline CDR1 and CDR2 sequences are SGHVS and FNYEAQ. CDR3 DNA sequence: TGTGCCAGCAGCTTACACGGTACCTACGAGCAGTACTTC. It yields the protein CASSLHGTYEQYF.

The genes are TRBV5-6 and TRBJ2-2, with TRBD2 as a possible D gene (5 bases). Trimming removed 3 bases from V and 4 bases from J, with 19 bases in between. This CDR3 region has 17 residues. Germline-derived CDR1 and CDR2 are SGHDT and YYEEEE. The CDR3 region is CASSSHPIGMVTGELFF. The CDR3 coding sequence is TGTGCCAGCAGCTCCCACCCGATCGGGATGGTCACCGGGGAGCTGTTTTTT.

The chain carries TRBV27 and TRBJ2-6, with a tentative D call TRBD1 (5 bases). CDR1 and CDR2 (germline): MNHEY, SMNVEV (reference sequence). Trimming removed 2 bases at V and 0 bases at J, with 17 bases between. The CDR3 consists of 19 residues. CDR3 DNA sequence: TGTGCCAGCAGTTTAGCGTCTCAGGGATTACTCTCTGGGGCCAACGTCCTGACTTTC. Translation: CASSLASQGLLSGANVLTF.

This clone was counted once. The V call is TRBV29-1, the J call TRBJ1-2; 7 bases are a match to TRBD1. The CDR3 covers 10 residues. V lost 5 bases to trimming and J lost 10 bases; unmatched junction nucleotides: 4. The germline gives CDR1 SQVTM, CDR2 ANQGSEA. The CDR3 DNA reads as TGCAGCGTTACTACAGGGGACTACACCTTC. Protein product: CSVTTGDYTF.

This chain links TRBV10-2 with TRBJ1-3; D remains ambiguous. The CDR3 has 13 amino acids. Trimming pared 3 bases from V and 6 bases from J, leaving 9 bases between. Germline V gene sequence: CDR1 WSHSY, CDR2 SAAADI. For the CDR3, the DNA is TGCGCCAGCAGTGAATTTTCGGTAAACACCATATATTTT. Its translation: CASSEFSVNTIYF.

The chain has TRBV6-1 and TRBJ1-1, with D tentatively TRBD1 (6 bases). The V gene lost 6 bases and the J gene lost 1 base, with 9 bases spanning the gap. Germline-derived CDR1 and CDR2 are MNHNS and SASEGT. The CDR3 covers 13 residues. The CDR3 DNA is TGTGCCAGCAGATCAGGGGAGAACACTGAAGCTTTCTTT. It codes for CASRSGENTEAFF.

The chain joins TRBV4-1 to TRBJ2-1, with D possibly matching TRBD1 (6 bases). This CDR3 is built from 17 residues. Germline V gene data show CDR1 as MGHRA and CDR2 as YSYEKL. With 3 bases removed from V and 4 bases from J, the gap between germline ends came to 19 bases. CDR3 in amino acids: CASSHYRVDGSYNEQFF. CDR3 sequence (DNA): TGCGCCAGCAGCCACTACAGGGTTGATGGGTCGTACAATGAGCAGTTCTTC.

In this sample, this clone turned up once. The V gene is TRBV2, the J gene TRBJ1-4; D gene ambiguous. The CDR3 is 15 amino acids. Germline V CDR1 and CDR2: SNHLY, FYNNEI. V was trimmed by 3 bases and J by 0 bases, leaving 8 bases between them. This CDR3 reads CASSESGATNEKLFF. The CDR3 nucleotides read TGTGCCAGCAGTGAGTCTGGAGCAACTAATGAAAAACTGTTTTTT.

This clone was recorded only once. This chain connects TRBV27 to TRBJ1-4, with TRBD1 as a possible D gene (6 bases). The CDR3 contains 16 residues. Germline V gene sequence: CDR1 MNHEY, CDR2 SMNVEV (reference sequence). V was pared by 3 bases and J by 8 bases, with 19 bases between. The CDR3 nucleotides read TGTGCCAGCAGTTTGATTGGGGGCAGGGAAGGAGAAAAACTGTTTTTT. Protein: CASSLIGGREGEKLFF.

The CDR3 nucleotides read TGTGCCAGCTCACCAGTACATTACACCGGGGAGCTGTTTTTT. Protein product: CASSPVHYTGELFF. The V gene is TRBV18, the J gene TRBJ2-2; D call uncertain. V lost 2 bases and J lost 3, with 7 bases in between. The CDR3 runs to 14 residues. CDR1 and CDR2 from the germline V gene are KGHSH and LQKENI.

This chain uses TRBV9 with TRBJ2-1, with 11 bases matching TRBD2. The V gene end was trimmed by 3 bases and the J gene end by 5 bases; junction bases not matched to a gene: 4. This CDR3 has 15 residues. CDR1 and CDR2 from the germline V gene are SGDLS and YYNGEE. CDR3 sequence (DNA): TGTGCCAGCAGCGCTAGCGGGGGGAGGAACAATGAGCAGTTCTTC. Translating gives CASSASGGRNNEQFF.

The chain carries TRBV1 and TRBJ2-5; TRBD2, the D gene given by the table, was not confirmed from the DNA. TRBV1 is a recognized pseudogene. This CDR3 is 18 amino acids long. DNA for the CDR3: TGCACCAGCAGCTTTAGACAGGGACGACTAGCGGGAGGGGAGACCCAGTACTTC. Translated: CTSSFRQGRLAGGETQYF.

The V call is TRBV2, the J call TRBJ1-1; D is unclear. Trimming pared 8 bases from V and 1 base from J, leaving 14 bases between. Per germline, CDR1 SNHLY and CDR2 FYNNEI. The CDR3 contains 14 residues. The DNA for the CDR3 is TGTGCCAGCTCCCGTATTCCGGGGAACACTGAAGCTTTCTTT. Amino acids: CASSRIPGNTEAFF.

The genes are TRBV11-1 and TRBJ2-7; 7 bases match TRBD2. This CDR3 contains 13 residues. Trimming removed 1 base from V and 6 bases from J; junction bases left unmatched: 3. Germline V lookup: CDR1 SGHAT, CDR2 FQDESV (reference sequence). The CDR3, as DNA: TGTGCCAGCAGCTTAGGACTAGCAAGCGAGCAGTACTTC. Amino acid sequence: CASSLGLASEQYF.

The rearrangement uses TRBV2 and TRBJ2-3; 11 nucleotides match TRBD2. V trimming: 8 bases; J trimming: 3 bases; junction bases outside the gene matches: 28. The CDR3 has 22 amino acids. The germline V gene encodes CDR1 SNHLY and CDR2 FYNNEI. The CDR3 protein is CASLPNPSFPATPSGGTDTQYF. The CDR3 DNA sequence: TGTGCCAGCCTACCTAACCCATCATTCCCAGCTACGCCTAGCGGGGGGACAGATACGCAGTATTTT.

The chain's CDR3 is CAWSVPPTGEQYF. In nucleotides, the CDR3 is TGTGCCTGGAGTGTACCACCAACAGGGGAGCAGTACTTC. The chain recombines TRBV30 with TRBJ2-7; the D gene is possibly TRBD1 (6 bases). This CDR3 has 13 amino acids. V was trimmed by 0 bases and J by 7 bases, leaving 13 bases between them. Germline V lookup: CDR1 GTSNPN, CDR2 SVGIG (reference sequence). The whole variable domain, filled in from reference TRBV30 and TRBJ2-7, reads SQTIHQWPATLVQPVGSPLSLECTVEGTSNPNLYWYRQAAGRGLQLLFYSVGIGQISSEVPQNLSASRPQDRQFILSSKKLLLSDSGFYLCAWSVPPTGEQYFGPGTRLTVT.

This clone was seen only once. This chain joins TRBV7-9 and TRBJ2-7; the match to TRBD1 covers 8 bases. The CDR3 extends over 15 amino acids. The junction had 3 bases not matched to a gene; V was cut back by 1 base and J by 1 base. Germline V lookup: CDR1 SEHNR, CDR2 FQNEAQ (reference sequence). The CDR3 protein is CASSLGRDRSYEQYF. In nucleotides, the CDR3 is TGTGCCAGCAGCTTAGGACGGGACAGGTCCTACGAGCAGTACTTC.

The CDR3 coding sequence is TGTGCCAGCGGGGTGGGTCCACCGACAGGGCCCAATCAGCCCCAGCATTTT. Translating gives CASGVGPPTGPNQPQHF. V and J are TRBV28 and TRBJ1-5; 7 bases fit TRBD1. Per the germline V gene, CDR1 is MDHEN and CDR2 is SYDVKM. This CDR3 region has 17 residues. Trimming took 8 bases from V and 3 from J; bases not matched to a gene: 16.

The chain recombines TRBV2 with TRBJ2-1, with 14 positions matching TRBD2. The CDR3 extends over 17 amino acids. CDR1 is SNHLY, CDR2 FYNNEI, per germline. V lost 6 bases and J lost 6; bases outside the gene matches: 10. CDR3 DNA sequence: TGTGCCAGCAGCCTGAATCGACTAGCGGGGGGGCCCAATGAGCAGTTCTTC. Translating it yields CASSLNRLAGGPNEQFF.

J is TRBJ2-3 and V is TRBV7-6, with 10 bases identical to TRBD1. Germline trimming cut 1 base from V and 7 bases from J; bases unmatched to any gene: 5. The CDR3 spans 15 residues. Germline values: CDR1 SGHVS, CDR2 FNYEAQ. As DNA, the CDR3 is TGTGCCAGCAGCTTAGACGGACAGGGGGTAAATACGCAGTATTTT. Encoded protein: CASSLDGQGVNTQYF.

The genes are TRBV13 and TRBJ1-1, with D perhaps matching TRBD1 (5 bases). The V gene's germline CDR1 is PRHDT and CDR2 FYEKMQ (reference sequence). The CDR3 is 13 amino acids. V lost 3 bases and J lost 5, with 10 bases in between. CDR3 in DNA: TGTGCCAGCAGCTTTAGGGGTCTAACTGAAGCTTTCTTT. This encodes CASSFRGLTEAFF.

The chain uses TRBV19 and TRBJ1-1; TRBD1 matches 8 bases. The ends lost 5 bases at V and 4 bases at J; junction bases unmatched: 6. The CDR3 is 14 residues long. Looked up from germline, CDR1 is LNHDA and CDR2 is SQIVND (reference sequence). This chain's CDR3 is CASSVGQGVTEAFF. The CDR3 nucleotides are TGTGCCAGTAGTGTCGGACAGGGAGTCACTGAAGCTTTCTTT.

This chain links TRBV27 with TRBJ2-7; D is possibly TRBD2 (5 bases). V lost 4 bases, J lost 2 bases, and 15 bases lay in between. The CDR3 covers 15 residues. The germline V gene encodes CDR1 MNHEY and CDR2 SMNVEV (reference sequence). The CDR3: CASSSTGYPTYEQYF. In nucleotides, the CDR3 is TGTGCCAGCAGTTCAACGGGGTACCCTACCTACGAGCAGTACTTC.

The chain carries TRBV5-4 and TRBJ2-1; D is perhaps TRBD2 (5 bases). Germline loops: CDR1 SGHNT, CDR2 YYREEE (reference sequence). Deletions cut 7 bases from V and 5 bases from J, with 16 bases between. The CDR3 covers 14 residues. The chain's CDR3 is CASQGWGANNEQFF. The CDR3 DNA sequence: TGTGCCAGCCAAGGTTGGGGAGCCAACAATGAGCAGTTCTTC.

This chain joins TRBV13 and TRBJ1-2; 9 positions agree with TRBD1. The CDR3 runs to 13 residues. The germline V gene encodes CDR1 PRHDT and CDR2 FYEKMQ (reference sequence). V was pared by 5 bases and J by 8 bases, with 6 bases of the junction left unmatched. The CDR3 loop reads CASSRNRGQGYTF. The CDR3 DNA follows: TGTGCCAGCAGCCGTAACAGGGGGCAAGGCTACACCTTC.